This TCR beta chain was identified during a study of cytomegalovirus exposure and HLA in healthy donors. Findings and limits, study-wide: The investigators catalogued 150 to 200 TCR beta chains as cytomegalovirus-associated.

This clone was picked up a small number of times. The antigen is undetermined. The PCR made use of 60 Vbeta and 13 Jbeta primers. The table came from immunoSEQ multiplex PCR; TCRdb's copy has only in-frame clones and leaves some out. Of 75,000 to 90,000 clones in the sample, approximately 72% are singletons; the top ten hold around 10%. CDR1 is SGHAT and CDR2 is FQNNGV in the germline V gene. The V end was cut by 1 base, the J end by 6 bases, with 12 bases between. CDR3 length: 15 residues. The specimen was PBMCs. J is TRBJ2-2 and V is TRBV11-2; weak D call: TRBD1 (5 bases). The sequence was obtained from a woman aged 35 to 49 in good health and CMV-seropositive. For the CDR3, the DNA is TGTGCCAGCAGCTTAGGACAGTCAGTCGCCGGGGAGCTGTTTTTT. Protein product: CASSLGQSVAGELFF. The variable domain in full, completed from reference TRBV11-2 and TRBJ2-2, reads EAGVAQSPRYKIIEKRQSVAFWCNPISGHATLYWYQQILGQGPKLLIQFQNNGVVDDSQLPKDRFSAERLKGVDSTLKIQPAKLEDSAVYLCASSLGQSVAGELFFGEGSRLTVL.